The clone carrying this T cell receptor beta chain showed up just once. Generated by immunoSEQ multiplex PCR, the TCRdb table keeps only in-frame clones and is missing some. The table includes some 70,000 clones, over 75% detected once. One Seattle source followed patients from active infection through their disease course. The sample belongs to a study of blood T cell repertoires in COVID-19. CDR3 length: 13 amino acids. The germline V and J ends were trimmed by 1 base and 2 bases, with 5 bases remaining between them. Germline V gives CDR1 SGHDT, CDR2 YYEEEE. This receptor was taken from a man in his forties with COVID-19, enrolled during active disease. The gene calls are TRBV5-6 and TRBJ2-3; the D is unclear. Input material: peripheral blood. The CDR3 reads CASSLPSTDTQYF. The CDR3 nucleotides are TGTGCCAGCAGCTTGCCTTCCACAGATACGCAGTATTTT.